Each of the 14 T cell receptor beta chains below was sequenced from the same sample in a study of cytomegalovirus exposure and HLA in healthy donors. A multiplex PCR was run with 60 Vbeta primers and 13 Jbeta primers. Profiling relied on immunoSEQ multiplex PCR, and the TCRdb table lists in-frame clones only, not all of them. The sample has 200,000 or so clones, less than 90% seen once; the top ten hold roughly 0.24%. Specimen: PBMCs. These receptors all come from a girl under two years old in good health and CMV-seronegative.

The chain uses TRBV6-5 and TRBJ2-2, with 14 bases fitting TRBD2. The germline gives CDR1 MNHEY, CDR2 SVGAGI. CDR3 length: 16 residues. Trimming at V came to 4 bases and at J to 4 bases, leaving 2 bases not matched to a gene. The CDR3 coding sequence is TGTGCCAGCAGTTCGGGACTAGCGGGAGCCACCGGGGAGCTGTTTTTT. Its protein is CASSSGLAGATGELFF.

The chain carries TRBV4-2 and TRBJ2-3; 11 nucleotides align to TRBD2. The CDR3 is 20 amino acids. The J segment lost 0 bases and the V segment lost 1 base, leaving 12 bases of the junction unmatched. In germline, CDR1 is LGHNA, CDR2 YNFKEQ. The CDR3 DNA reads as TGTGCCAGCAGCCAAGGTACTAGCGGGAGTGCTTTAGGTAGCACAGATACGCAGTATTTT. This gives the protein CASSQGTSGSALGSTDTQYF.

On this clone: Compared with germline, one end of the junction differs, possibly owing to a read error. This chain joins TRBV6-5 and TRBJ2-7, with D maybe TRBD2 (6 bases). CDR1 MNHEY and CDR2 SVGAGI come from the germline V gene. The CDR3 is 15 amino acids. The CDR3 bases are TGTGCCAGCAGTAACTCCCATGCGGGGCCGTGGGAGCAGTACTTC. This gives the protein CASSNSHAGPWEQYF.

This clone was counted once. The chain has TRBV6-5 and TRBJ2-3, with D hard to call. The CDR3 runs 15 residues. V was trimmed by 3 bases and J by 0 bases, leaving 10 bases between them. In germline, CDR1 is MNHEY, CDR2 SVGAGI. CDR3 residues: CASSYGHPSTDTQYF. Written as DNA, the CDR3 is TGTGCCAGCAGTTATGGGCATCCTAGCACAGATACGCAGTATTTT.

The chain has TRBV5-6 and TRBJ2-5; 9 positions match TRBD2. Germline lookup yields CDR1 SGHDT and CDR2 YYEEEE. This CDR3 comprises 15 residues. The junction had 6 bases not matched to a gene; V was cut back by 2 bases and J by 4 bases. CDR3 DNA: TGTGCCAGCAGCTTAGGCGGGAGGGGGGGAGAGACCCAGTACTTC. This gives the protein CASSLGGRGGETQYF.

V usage is TRBV27 and J usage is TRBJ2-2; D might be TRBD1 (7 bases). The CDR3 length is 15 residues. Trimming stripped 8 bases from V and 8 bases from J, with 21 bases between. Germline V gene sequence: CDR1 MNHEY, CDR2 SMNVEV (reference sequence). CDR3: CASGMSNRGGGELFF. CDR3 DNA: TGTGCCAGCGGGATGTCTAACAGGGGAGGAGGGGAGCTGTTTTTT.

The chain joins TRBV15 to TRBJ1-2; D not certain. The CDR3 is 14 residues long. The germline V gene has CDR1 LNHNV and CDR2 YYDKDF (reference sequence). Trimming pared 5 bases from V and 6 bases from J, leaving 16 bases between. The CDR3 DNA reads as TGTGCCACCAGCCGACGGGAGAGACGGGATGGCTACACCTTC. It translates to CATSRRERRDGYTF.

This clone was detected once. The chain carries TRBV9 and TRBJ1-2; the match to TRBD1 covers 8 bases. Unmatched junction bases numbered 3, after V lost 0 bases and J lost 5 bases. Germline V gene data show CDR1 as SGDLS and CDR2 as YYNGEE. This CDR3 region has 14 residues. Here the CDR3 reads CASSVDHRGYGYTF. The CDR3 DNA reads as TGTGCCAGCAGCGTAGACCACAGGGGGTATGGCTACACCTTC.

The table lists this clone with a count of one. V usage is TRBV6-5 and J usage is TRBJ2-7; 8 nucleotides line up with TRBD1. J gave up 6 bases and V 5 bases, and 9 bases lay outside the gene matches. Germline V CDR1 and CDR2: MNHEY, SVGAGI. The CDR3 contains 14 residues. The CDR3 protein is CASSKGQVGSEQYF. The CDR3 nucleotides are TGTGCCAGCAGTAAGGGACAGGTTGGTTCCGAGCAGTACTTC.

V is TRBV5-1 and J is TRBJ2-3; possible D gene TRBD1, 5 bases. Germline lookup yields CDR1 SGHRS and CDR2 YFSETQ. Trimming took 0 bases from V and 4 from J, leaving 9 bases between them. The CDR3 has 14 amino acids. The CDR3 protein is CASSLEGVADTQYF. CDR3 bases: TGCGCCAGCAGCTTGGAAGGGGTCGCAGATACGCAGTATTTT.

The table lists this clone with a count of one. V and J are TRBV2 and TRBJ2-3, with 9 bases identical to TRBD2. The germline V gene has CDR1 SNHLY and CDR2 FYNNEI. This CDR3 has 15 amino acids. J lost 1 base, V lost 4 bases, and 3 bases had no gene match. The CDR3 nucleotides are TGTGCCAGCAGTGGGACTAGCGATCGCACAGATACGCAGTATTTT. It translates to CASSGTSDRTDTQYF.

V usage is TRBV5-4 and J usage is TRBJ2-3, with TRBD2 matching 9 bases. With V trimmed by 2 bases and J by 2 bases, 3 bases remained unmatched. Germline V gene sequence: CDR1 SGHNT, CDR2 YYREEE (reference sequence). The CDR3 runs to 15 residues. The DNA for the CDR3 is TGTGCCAGCAGCTTCCTAGCGGGGATCACAGATACGCAGTATTTT. Amino acids: CASSFLAGITDTQYF.

V and J are TRBV15 and TRBJ2-3, with 8 bases that match TRBD2. Germline V gives CDR1 LNHNV, CDR2 YYDKDF (reference sequence). V trimming: 4 bases; J trimming: 3 bases; junction bases outside the gene matches: 9. This CDR3 is built from 16 residues. CDR3 nucleotides: TGTGCCACCAGCAACGGAAAAGCGGGAGTAACAGATACGCAGTATTTT. Amino acid sequence: CATSNGKAGVTDTQYF.

This rearrangement joins TRBV10-3 to TRBJ2-1; no clear D gene. This CDR3 has 15 amino acids. V was clipped by 2 bases and J by 1 base, with 9 bases between them. Germline V gives CDR1 ENHRY, CDR2 SYGVKD. The CDR3, as DNA: TGTGCCATCAGTGAGATGGCTGAATCCTACAATGAGCAGTTCTTC. It is translated as CAISEMAESYNEQFF.